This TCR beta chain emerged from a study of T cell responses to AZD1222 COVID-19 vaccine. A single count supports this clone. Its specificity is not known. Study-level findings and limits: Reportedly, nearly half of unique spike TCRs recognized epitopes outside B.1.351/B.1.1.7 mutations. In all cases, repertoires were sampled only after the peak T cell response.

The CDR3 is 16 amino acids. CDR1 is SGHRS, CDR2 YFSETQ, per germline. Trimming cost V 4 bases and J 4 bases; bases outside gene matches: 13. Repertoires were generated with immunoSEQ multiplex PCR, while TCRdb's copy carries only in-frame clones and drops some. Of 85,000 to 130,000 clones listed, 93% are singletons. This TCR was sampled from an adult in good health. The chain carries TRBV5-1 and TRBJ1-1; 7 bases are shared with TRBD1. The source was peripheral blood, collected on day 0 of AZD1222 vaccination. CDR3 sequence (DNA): TGCGCCAGCAGCCTTAACCGACAGGGCTTGGGCACTGAAGCTTTCTTT. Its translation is CASSLNRQGLGTEAFF.